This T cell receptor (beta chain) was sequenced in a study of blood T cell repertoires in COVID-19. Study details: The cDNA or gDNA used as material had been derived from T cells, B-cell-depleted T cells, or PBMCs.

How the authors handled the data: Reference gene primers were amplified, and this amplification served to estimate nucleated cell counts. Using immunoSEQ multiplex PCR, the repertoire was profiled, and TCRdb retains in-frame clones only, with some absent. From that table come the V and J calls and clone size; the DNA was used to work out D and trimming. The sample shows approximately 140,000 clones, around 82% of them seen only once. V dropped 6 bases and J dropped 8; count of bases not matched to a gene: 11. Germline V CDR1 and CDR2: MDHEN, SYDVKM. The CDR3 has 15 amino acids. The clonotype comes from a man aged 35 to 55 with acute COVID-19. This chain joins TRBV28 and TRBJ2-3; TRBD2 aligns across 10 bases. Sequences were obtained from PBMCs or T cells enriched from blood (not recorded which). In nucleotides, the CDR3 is TGTGCCAGCAGCCCGAGGGGGAGCGGGAGGGGTACGCAGTATTTT. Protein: CASSPRGSGRGTQYF.